This entry lists 14 T cell receptor beta chains sequenced from one sample in a study of cytomegalovirus exposure and HLA in healthy donors. Assay used: immunoSEQ multiplex PCR; TCRdb lists only in-frame clones, some missing. The table lists 120,000 to 150,000 clones, 85% to 90% of them singletons. Sequenced input: PBMCs. These receptors all stem from a man younger than 35 in good health and CMV-seropositive.

The chain uses TRBV7-9 and TRBJ2-7; 8 nucleotides agree with TRBD1. The V gene's germline CDR1 is SEHNR and CDR2 FQNEAQ (reference sequence). Trimming removed 5 bases from V and 4 bases from J; junction bases left unmatched: 7. This CDR3 has 14 amino acids. CDR3 coding DNA: TGTGCCAGCAGCCCAGGACAGGGTGGGTACGAGCAGTACTTC. It encodes CASSPGQGGYEQYF.

V is TRBV25-1 and J is TRBJ2-3, with 8 bases identical to TRBD1. The CDR3 covers 16 residues. Germline V gene sequence: CDR1 MGHDK, CDR2 SYGVNS. Trimming took 2 bases from V and 0 from J; bases not matched to a gene: 4. The CDR3, as DNA: TGTGCCAGCAGTGAACGGACAGGGAGAAGCACAGATACGCAGTATTTT. This gives the protein CASSERTGRSTDTQYF.

The chain couples TRBV15 to TRBJ2-5, with D possibly TRBD2 on 5 matching bases. The CDR3 extends over 15 amino acids. The germline gives CDR1 LNHNV, CDR2 YYDKDF (reference sequence). Trimming left V 2 bases short and J 3 bases short, with 13 bases between. This chain's CDR3 is CATSRIPGSEETQYF. CDR3 nucleotide sequence: TGTGCCACCAGCAGAATACCGGGTAGCGAAGAGACCCAGTACTTC.

The V call is TRBV18, the J call TRBJ2-3; TRBD2 agrees at 11 bases. Germline CDR1 reads KGHSH; CDR2 reads LQKENI. J lost 2 bases, V lost 3 bases, and 7 bases had no gene match. The length of the CDR3 is 17 residues. The CDR3 DNA follows: TGTGCCAGCTCACCGTATTTTAGCGGGAGGGCCACAGATACGCAGTATTTT. Residues: CASSPYFSGRATDTQYF.

The chain employs TRBV5-1 and TRBJ2-6, with 10 bases fitting TRBD1. Germline V gene data show CDR1 as SGHRS and CDR2 as YFSETQ. The CDR3 contains 17 residues. Unmatched junction bases numbered 7, after V lost 7 bases and J lost 0 bases. In DNA, the CDR3 is TGCGCCAGCCAGAGACAGGGGGCAGTCTCTGGGGCCAACGTCCTGACTTTC. This translates into CASQRQGAVSGANVLTF.

This chain links TRBV5-1 with TRBJ1-4, with D possibly being TRBD1 (6 bases). With 0 bases removed from V and 8 bases from J, the gap between germline ends came to 14 bases. The CDR3 covers 15 residues. The germline gives CDR1 SGHRS, CDR2 YFSETQ. The CDR3 protein is CASSLDPGDDEKLFF. CDR3 coding DNA: TGCGCCAGCAGCTTGGACCCAGGGGATGACGAAAAACTGTTTTTT.

This clone appeared once. The V call is TRBV11-3, the J call TRBJ1-2, with 7 nucleotides matching TRBD1. The CDR3 totals 14 residues. CDR1 is SGHNT and CDR2 is YENEEA in the germline V gene. J was trimmed by 2 bases and V by 2 bases; bases with no gene match: 2. CDR3: CASSLSGGNYGYTF. In nucleotides, the CDR3 is TGTGCCAGCAGCTTATCAGGGGGGAACTATGGCTACACCTTC.

The V and J genes are TRBV2 and TRBJ2-3; D unclear. With 7 bases removed from V and 1 base from J, the gap between germline ends came to 6 bases. CDR3 size: 12 residues. The germline CDR1 and CDR2 sequences are SNHLY and FYNNEI. The CDR3 region is CASNSRTDTQYF. CDR3 bases: TGTGCCAGCAACAGCCGCACAGATACGCAGTATTTT.

This chain connects TRBV6-1 to TRBJ2-7, with 9 positions matching TRBD2. The V and J ends lost 2 bases and 2 bases, in that order; junction bases with no gene match: 4. The CDR3 length is 15 residues. CDR1 and CDR2 (germline): MNHNS, SASEGT. The CDR3 DNA reads TGTGCCAGCAGTGAACAGGCGGGAGGGACCTACGAGCAGTACTTC. Amino acid sequence: CASSEQAGGTYEQYF.

This chain joins TRBV6-1 and TRBJ2-2; TRBD2 might be the D (5 bases). The germline gives CDR1 MNHNS, CDR2 SASEGT. The CDR3 is made up of 14 amino acids. V was pared by 2 bases and J by 7 bases, with 11 bases between. For the CDR3, the DNA is TGTGCCAGCAGTGAACAAACGGGGAGCGGGGAGCTGTTTTTT. Translated: CASSEQTGSGELFF.

This chain connects TRBV23-1 to TRBJ2-7; 9 nucleotides align to TRBD2. TRBV23-1 is recorded as an ORF, its role being uncertain. The CDR3 is made up of 18 amino acids. V was pared by 7 bases and J by 1 base, with 17 bases of the junction left unmatched. The CDR3 sequence: CASKRRGGAEFRSYEQYF. CDR3 DNA sequence: TGCGCCAGCAAACGTCGCGGGGGGGCCGAATTCCGTTCCTACGAGCAGTACTTC.

The chain uses TRBV4-2 and TRBJ2-2; D unclear. Germline values: CDR1 LGHNA, CDR2 YNFKEQ. Trimming stripped 4 bases from V and 1 base from J, with 10 bases between. This CDR3 has 15 residues. The CDR3 nucleotides read TGTGCCAGCAGCCTTGAGGCCCGGAACACCGGGGAGCTGTTTTTT. Translating gives CASSLEARNTGELFF.

The chain joins TRBV2 to TRBJ1-1; D is possibly TRBD1 (5 bases). The CDR3 runs 12 residues. The germline V gene encodes CDR1 SNHLY and CDR2 FYNNEI. Trimming took off 7 bases at V and 6 bases at J, with 12 bases between the two ends. The CDR3 loop reads CASNYGAPEAFF. The CDR3 region has the DNA TGTGCCAGCAATTATGGGGCGCCTGAAGCTTTCTTT.

This rearrangement joins TRBV6-5 to TRBJ2-3, with 11 positions matching TRBD2. There are 15 residues in the CDR3. Trimming cost V 6 bases and J 2 bases; bases outside gene matches: 4. The germline gives CDR1 MNHEY, CDR2 SVGAGI. The CDR3 here is CASRQLAGDTDTQYF. In DNA form, the CDR3 reads TGTGCCAGCAGGCAACTAGCGGGGGACACAGATACGCAGTATTTT.